This TCR beta chain originates from a study of molecular identifiers for immune sequencing clone quantification listed by TCRdb under 2018. With regard to the full study: In a replicate experiment, RNA from around 20,000 or 100,000 naive CD8 T cells was split into five aliquots, four of which were sequenced. This methods study benchmarked molecular-identifier clustering-based TCR repertoire sequencing (MIDCIRS) and TCR RNA copy counting, using CD8 T cells to do so. The paper's findings and limits, for the study overall: In CMV-specific effector cells, over 98% of molecules were held by clones above 20 RNA copies, whereas under 1% of molecules were held by such clones in naive cells. When barcode sub-clustering was omitted, TCR diversity was inflated by chimeric consensus sequences, with chimeras reaching as high as 47%. The sizes of highly expanded clones could end up underestimated when identical TCR molecules share a barcode. Modeling gave about 3.3 recovered TCR RNA copies per cell versus approximately 9 by digital PCR, implying approximately 30% capture efficiency. Spiked-in Jurkat TCR RNA equal to a single cell's worth was reported to be detectable even within 1,200,000 naive CD8 T cells. Spiked-in Jurkat TCR RNA (approximately 10 copies' worth), which is not part of the donor repertoire, was contained in the naive libraries.

The library was obtained by PCR. Sequenced on an Illumina HiSeq 4000. Preparation of bulk TCR libraries followed a previously described approach, with the TCR primers listed in Table S5. The Qiagen AllPrep DNA/RNA kit was used to purify total RNA. Before analysis, reads from multiple sequencing runs of one library were combined. The paper's processing steps were these. Reads were retained only if an exact TCR constant sequence was present, and the retained reads were trimmed to 150 nt and grouped according to their 12-nt molecular barcodes. Reads in each barcode group were sub-clustered using a 15% Levenshtein threshold, and a quality-weighted consensus sequence was built for each RNA molecule. Non-functional sequences were filtered out, along with any lower-count sequence sitting one edit away from another sequence. Based on a fit of two negative binomial distributions, barcode sub-clusters having less than 20% of the maximum read count were discarded. TCRdb trimmed the raw reads at Q25, called clones with MiXCR and kept productive beta chains. CDR3 protein sequences are deduplicated, and each keeps its most common genes and DNA. None of the V and J calls come from the authors' own analysis; TCRdb made them. Within this sample are some 320,000 distinct CDR3 sequences, with about 21% of them counted one time only. Roughly 0.86% of the sample goes to the ten largest clones.

This clonotype was detected ten times or more. No antigen is known for it. Per-base qualities were not stored, and no clone one base away is much larger. Libraries of naive CD8 T cells were generated from roughly 21,000 to 960,000 sorted cells, with 10%, 30% or 50% of the purified RNA used. On a BD FACSAria II, naive CD8 T cells were FACS-sorted as CD8+CD4-CCR7+CD45RA+ and collected into RLT Plus buffer. To test detection sensitivity, Jurkat RNA equivalent to nine to ten TCR copies was spiked into samples of about 19,000-1,000,000 naive CD8 T cells. CD8 T cells were enriched with RosetteSep CD8+ T Cell Enrichment Cocktail and Ficoll-Paque, followed by ACK red cell lysis. CDR1 and CDR2 are read off the germline V gene (reference sequence) as SEHNR and FQNEAQ. Inclusive of the bounding cysteine and phenylalanine, the CDR3 is 15 residues long. The DNA shown is the 45-base CDR3, in frame from base 1. Cut back by 4 bases and 7 bases, the V and J ends lie 16 bases apart.

The sequence came from a human donor in good health. Some libraries in this study had Jurkat cell RNA spiked in. The sample comprised naive CD8+ T cells from blood, with Jurkat cell RNA spiked in. According to the study, the label for this sample's cell subset or site signals: FACS-sorted CD8+CD4-CCR7+CD45RA+ naive T cells. The sequence links TRBV7-9 to TRBJ1-4, with the D gene call left open. The bases read TGTGCCAGCAGCTCGCCGGGCCCTAACGGTGAAAAACTGTTTTTT. Its coded protein is CASSSPGPNGEKLFF. The variable domain in full, with residues beyond the CDR3 obtained from the reference TRBV7-9 and TRBJ1-4 genes, is DTGVSQNPRHKITKRGQNVTFRCDPISEHNRLYWYRQTLGQGPEFLTYFQNEAQLEKSRLLSDRFSAERPKGSFSTLEIQRTEQGDSAMYLCASSSPGPNGEKLFFGSGTQLSVL.